The T cell receptor (beta chain) described here comes from a study of blood T cell repertoires in COVID-19. Study-wide background: Collection of acute and convalescent COVID-19 samples took place in the United States, Italy and Spain.

Source study methods: Estimation of nucleated cell counts relied on the amplification of reference gene primers. Clones were read by immunoSEQ multiplex PCR, and TCRdb kept only the in-frame ones, dropping some. The DNA was the basis for D and trimming; V, J and clone size are from that table. The sample lists approximately 220,000 clones, roughly four fifths occurring once. CDR1 is LNHDA, CDR2 SQIVND, per germline (reference sequence). The V end lost 3 bases, the J end lost 2 bases, and 14 bases lay between the germline ends. The CDR3 loop spans 16 amino acids. The sample consisted of peripheral blood. The receptor was isolated from a woman in her 70s with acute or convalescent COVID-19. The V gene is TRBV19, the J gene TRBJ2-1, with a weak D call TRBD2 (5 bases). The CDR3 DNA sequence: TGTGCCAGTAGTATCCTCCGTTCGGGGACCTACAATGAGCAGTTCTTC. This codes for CASSILRSGTYNEQFF.